This is a list of T cell receptor beta chains from one sample in a study of blood T cell repertoires in COVID-19. Profiled with immunoSEQ multiplex PCR; TCRdb holds only in-frame clones, not every one. Of over 150,000 clones listed, around 73% are singletons. The sequencing sample was made of PBMCs or T cells enriched from blood (not recorded which). The receptors shown here come from a woman in her forties or fifties who had recovered from COVID-19. CDR3s include the opening cysteine and the closing phenylalanine or tryptophan. A D gene is named only where the DNA matches it firmly. Size is omitted from some rows. Given values are once, few, many or a class for expanded clones.

v_gene	abundance	j_gene	d_gene	CDR3aa	CDR3nt
TRBV5-1	.	TRBJ1-6	.	CASSPNGVGAPLHF	TGCGCCAGCAGTCCTAACGGAGTGGGTGCACCCCTCCACTTT
TRBV4-2	.	TRBJ2-3	.	CASSHSPVTRKYTDTQYF	TGTGCCAGCAGCCACTCACCGGTTACTAGAAAGTACACAGATACGCAGTATTTT
TRBV27	.	TRBJ2-1	.	CASSPLLEGREQFF	TGTGCCAGCAGTCCACTTCTGGAGGGCCGTGAGCAGTTCTTC
TRBV4-3	.	TRBJ2-3	.	CASSQAAGVGTDTQYF	TGCGCCAGCAGCCAAGCGGCCGGGGTAGGCACAGATACGCAGTATTTT
TRBV10-3	.	TRBJ1-5	TRBD1	CAAGGQGNQPQHF	TGTGCCGCCGGGGGACAGGGCAATCAGCCCCAGCATTTT
TRBV28	.	TRBJ1-1	.	CASSLEGMNTEAFF	TGTGCCAGCAGCCTCGAGGGCATGAACACTGAAGCTTTCTTT
TRBV25-1	few	TRBJ2-3	.	CASGAGGTDTQYF	TGTGCCAGCGGGGCAGGGGGCACAGATACGCAGTATTTT
TRBV27	.	TRBJ2-3	.	CASSLEKGGTPIAEAQDGSRYF	TGTGCCAGCAGTTTGGAAAAAGGAGGGACTCCCATCGCCGAAGCACAGGACGGGTCGCGGTATTTT
TRBV28	.	TRBJ1-4	.	CASSFWAGNEKLFF	TGTGCCAGCAGTTTCTGGGCCGGTAATGAAAAACTGTTTTTT
TRBV18	.	TRBJ2-1	TRBD2	CASSPSSGGFYNEQFF	TGTGCCAGCTCACCATCTAGCGGGGGCTTTTACAATGAGCAGTTCTTC
TRBV18	.	TRBJ2-2	TRBD2	CASSPILAGVNGELFF	TGTGCCAGCTCACCAATTTTAGCGGGAGTCAACGGGGAGCTGTTTTTT
TRBV6-1	.	TRBJ1-1	.	CASSEFRAFF	TGTGCCAGCAGTGAATTCCGAGCTTTCTTT
TRBV5-1	once	TRBJ2-7	TRBD1	CASSKTGVGSYEQYF	TGCGCCAGCAGCAAGACAGGGGTTGGCTCCTACGAGCAGTACTTC
TRBV6-6	.	TRBJ1-6	.	CASSYTGNSPLHF	TGTGCCAGCAGTTACACGGGTAATTCACCCCTCCACTTT
TRBV6-5	few	TRBJ1-2	TRBD1	CASSPGQGIGGYTF	TGTGCCAGCAGTCCGGGACAGGGAATAGGTGGCTACACCTTC
TRBV9	.	TRBJ2-1	TRBD2	CASSIGTSGAYNEQFF	TGTGCCAGCAGCATAGGGACTAGCGGGGCTTACAATGAGCAGTTCTTC
TRBV18	.	TRBJ1-2	TRBD1	CASSTTGGDYLGYTF	TGTGCCAGCTCGACGACAGGGGGTGATTATCTGGGCTACACCTTC
TRBV28	.	TRBJ2-2	TRBD1	CASLDRGITGELFF	TGTGCCAGCCTGGACAGGGGGATCACCGGGGAGCTGTTTTTT
TRBV7-2	.	TRBJ1-5	.	CASSLGTSQPQHF	TGTGCCAGCAGCCTCGGGACTTCTCAGCCCCAGCATTTT
TRBV3-1/TRBV3-2	.	TRBJ2-3	.	CASSQGNQQGLAADTQYF	TGTGCCAGCAGCCAAGGGAACCAACAGGGTTTGGCGGCAGATACGCAGTATTTT
TRBV5-1	.	TRBJ1-4	.	CASSRGDNSNEKLFF	TGCGCCAGCAGCCGAGGGGACAACTCTAATGAAAAACTGTTTTTT
TRBV11-3	few	TRBJ1-2	TRBD1	CASSVTGEGYTF	TGTGCCAGCAGCGTGACAGGGGAAGGCTACACCTTC
TRBV29-1	.	TRBJ2-3	.	CSVMRRETSTDTQYF	TGCAGCGTTATGAGGAGGGAAACTAGCACAGATACGCAGTATTTT
TRBV11-2	.	TRBJ1-5	TRBD1	CASSRGDRGALGNQPQHF	TGTGCCAGCAGCAGGGGAGACAGGGGGGCATTGGGCAATCAGCCCCAGCATTTT
TRBV9	.	TRBJ1-4	.	CASSVGGGGRGEKLFF	TGTGCCAGCAGCGTAGGAGGCGGGGGGCGCGGGGAAAAACTGTTTTTT
TRBV5-4	.	TRBJ2-6	.	CASSLGFRGPGANVLTF	TGTGCCAGCAGCTTGGGGTTCAGGGGCCCTGGGGCCAACGTCCTGACTTTC
TRBV10-1	.	TRBJ1-4	.	CASRPGPNEKLFF	TGCGCCAGTCGGCCAGGGCCGAATGAAAAACTGTTTTTT
TRBV7-2	.	TRBJ1-4	.	CASSLMGGHEKLFF	TGTGCCAGCAGCTTAATGGGAGGTCATGAAAAACTGTTTTTT
TRBV5-1	.	TRBJ1-1	TRBD1	CASSLTGTGGTEAFF	TGCGCCAGCAGCCTCACCGGGACAGGGGGTACTGAAGCTTTCTTT
TRBV25-1	.	TRBJ1-4	TRBD1	CASSERHRGTNEKLFF	TGTGCCAGCAGTGAGCGACACAGGGGGACTAATGAAAAACTGTTTTTT
TRBV20-1	few	TRBJ2-7	.	CSARSGHEQYF	TGCAGTGCTAGGAGCGGGCACGAGCAGTACTTC